These 2 T cell receptor beta chains came from one sample sequenced in a study of early T cells in non-severe SARS-CoV-2 infection. TCRdb called the 5' RACE reads again in MiXCR, with one record for every CDR3 protein. Of roughly 110,000 distinct CDR3 sequences in the sample, 11% were seen once. The specimen was whole blood. The receptors were gathered from an adult who was a healthcare worker with PCR-confirmed SARS-CoV-2 infection or an uninfected control (not recorded which).

There are many counts of this clonotype. This chain uses TRBV20-1 with TRBJ2-1; D uncertain. V lost 0 bases and J 3 bases, leaving 15 bases between the germline ends. CDR1 is DFQATT and CDR2 is SNEGSKA in the germline V gene (reference sequence). There are 16 residues in the CDR3. The CDR3 DNA is TGCAGTGCTAGAGAAGGAGCCCTCAACATCTACAATGAGCAGTTCTTC. It codes for CSAREGALNIYNEQFF.

This clonotype was observed a few times. The J gene is TRBJ2-4, the V gene TRBV14; 9 bases match TRBD1. In germline, CDR1 is SGHDN, CDR2 FVKESK. The junction had 9 bases not matched to a gene; V was cut back by 4 bases and J by 11 bases. The CDR3 covers 14 residues. The CDR3 is CASSPRQGGGLQYF. In nucleotides, the CDR3 is TGTGCCAGCAGCCCCAGACAGGGGGGCGGACTTCAGTACTTC.